These 18 T cell receptor beta chains were all obtained from the same sample, sequenced in a study of T cell responses to AZD1222 COVID-19 vaccine. Using immunoSEQ multiplex PCR, the repertoire was profiled, and TCRdb retains in-frame clones only, with some absent. Among 100,000 or so clones, approximately 90% were seen once, and the ten largest hold approximately 10%. The sequences come from peripheral blood, collected on day 0 of AZD1222 vaccination. These receptors came from an adult in good health.

V usage is TRBV6-5 and J usage is TRBJ1-6, with 8 bases lining up with TRBD1. Germline lookup yields CDR1 MNHEY and CDR2 SVGAGI. This CDR3 contains 14 residues. J gave up 12 bases and V 6 bases, and 10 bases lay outside the gene matches. CDR3: CASRLQGQAGPLHF. CDR3 DNA sequence: TGTGCCAGCAGGCTGCAGGGACAGGCAGGACCCCTCCACTTT.

This clone has just a few counts. The gene calls are TRBV28 and TRBJ2-3, with 9 bases matching TRBD1. The V gene's germline CDR1 is MDHEN and CDR2 SYDVKM. The CDR3 has 15 amino acids. Trimming at V came to 6 bases and at J to 2 bases, leaving 6 bases not matched to a gene. In nucleotides, the CDR3 is TGTGCCAGCAGATTACAGGGGGCCTTCACAGATACGCAGTATTTT. Protein product: CASRLQGAFTDTQYF. The whole variable domain, remainder taken from reference TRBV28 and TRBJ2-3, is DVKVTQSSRYLVKRTGEKVFLECVQDMDHENMFWYRQDPGLGLRLIYFSYDVKMKEKGDIPEGYSVSREKKERFSLILESASTNQTSMYLCASRLQGAFTDTQYFGPGTRLTVL.

This sequence joins TRBV9 and TRBJ1-4; D uncertain. V lost 3 bases and J lost 8, with 5 bases in between. Per germline, CDR1 SGDLS and CDR2 YYNGEE. This CDR3 is built from 11 residues. CDR3 sequence reads: CASSAGEKLFF. CDR3 nucleotides: TGTGCCAGCAGCGCGGGGGAAAAACTGTTTTTT.

With respect to this clone: At one end the junction does not follow the germline gene, possibly because of a read error. The V gene is TRBV7-7, the J gene TRBJ2-1; 11 nucleotides align to TRBD1. Germline V CDR1 and CDR2: SSHAT, FNYEAQ (reference sequence). The CDR3 is 14 amino acids. CDR3 protein: CASSPRDRGGEQFF. CDR3 coding DNA: TGTGCTAGCAGTCCCCGGGACAGGGGGGGTGAGCAGTTCTTC.

This clone was seen a single time. The chain carries TRBV5-1 and TRBJ2-7, with TRBD2 matching over 10 bases. Germline trimming cut 6 bases from V and 4 bases from J; bases unmatched to any gene: 7. Germline V CDR1 and CDR2: SGHRS, YFSETQ. The CDR3 length is 14 residues. The CDR3 protein is CASKTSGMTYEQYF. For the CDR3, the DNA is TGCGCCAGCAAAACTAGCGGGATGACTTACGAGCAGTACTTC.

The gene calls are TRBV6-5 and TRBJ2-1; 7 bases line up with TRBD1. The CDR3 loop spans 15 amino acids. The germline gives CDR1 MNHEY, CDR2 SVGAGI. Germline trimming cut 0 bases from V and 4 bases from J; bases unmatched to any gene: 3. As DNA, the CDR3 is TGTGCCAGCAGTTACTCGACAGGGCCATACAATGAGCAGTTCTTC. It codes for CASSYSTGPYNEQFF.

The genes are TRBV5-1 and TRBJ1-6; D not resolved. Germline V gives CDR1 SGHRS, CDR2 YFSETQ. The CDR3 sequence is 15 residues long. Trimming left V 0 bases short and J 5 bases short, with 9 bases between. The CDR3 bases are TGCGCCAGCAGCTTGGCATTAGGGAATAATTCACCCCTCCACTTT. It specifies CASSLALGNNSPLHF.

A single count supports this clone. This chain connects TRBV11-2 to TRBJ2-1, with 11 bases matching TRBD2. Germline CDR1 SGHAT, CDR2 FQNNGV. This CDR3 has 16 residues. V trimming: 0 bases; J trimming: 6 bases; junction bases outside the gene matches: 4. This CDR3 is CASSLDLAGGGNEQFF. In DNA, the CDR3 is TGTGCCAGCAGCTTAGACCTAGCGGGAGGAGGCAATGAGCAGTTCTTC.

The chain links TRBV5-6 to TRBJ1-3; D possibly corresponds to TRBD1 (5 bases). V lost 9 bases and J 6 bases, leaving 13 bases between the germline ends. This CDR3 contains 12 residues. CDR1 and CDR2 from the germline V gene are SGHDT and YYEEEE. The CDR3 reads CATGRNQNTIYF. The DNA for the CDR3 is TGTGCCACGGGACGGAATCAAAACACCATATATTTT. The whole variable domain, remainder taken from reference TRBV5-6 and TRBJ1-3, is DAGVTQSPTHLIKTRGQQVTLRCSPKSGHDTVSWYQQALGQGPQFIFQYYEEEERQRGNFPDRFSGHQFPNYSSELNVNALLLGDSALYLCATGRNQNTIYFGEGSWLTVV.

This chain's CDR3 is CASSPKRGPLSQETQYF. Written as DNA, the CDR3 is TGTGCCAGCTCACCAAAAAGAGGACCCTTATCCCAAGAGACCCAGTACTTC. The chain is built from TRBV18 and TRBJ2-5; D uncertain. The CDR3 totals 17 residues. Per germline, CDR1 KGHSH and CDR2 LQKENI. Trimming stripped 2 bases from V and 1 base from J, with 17 bases between.

The CDR3 DNA sequence: TGTGCCAGCAGCTCAAGCGGGTTGGGGTACAATGAGCAGTTCTTC. As protein: CASSSSGLGYNEQFF. The V gene is TRBV11-3, the J gene TRBJ2-1, with D possibly matching TRBD2 (6 bases). V was pared by 4 bases and J by 4 bases, with 14 bases between. There are 15 residues in the CDR3. Germline lookup yields CDR1 SGHNT and CDR2 YENEEA.

The gene calls are TRBV2 and TRBJ2-3; TRBD2 might be the D (6 bases). Trimming removed 8 bases from V and 8 bases from J, with 14 bases in between. Germline V gene data show CDR1 as SNHLY and CDR2 as FYNNEI. This CDR3 is 12 amino acids long. The CDR3 here is CASAPGVTTQYF. The CDR3 DNA sequence: TGTGCCAGCGCACCGGGAGTTACTACGCAGTATTTT.

This chain connects TRBV18 to TRBJ1-6, with D tentatively TRBD1 (6 bases). V shed 2 bases and J shed 9 bases, with 14 bases lying between them. Per the germline V gene, CDR1 is KGHSH and CDR2 is LQKENI. CDR3 size: 15 residues. The CDR3 bases are TGTGCCAGCTCACCATCGAGGGGGAACGGTTCACCCCTCCACTTT. Protein: CASSPSRGNGSPLHF.

The CDR3 region has the DNA TGTGCCAGTAGTGGATCAGGGACAGATACGCAGTATTTT. Its translation is CASSGSGTDTQYF. This sequence joins TRBV19 and TRBJ2-3, with D possibly TRBD1 on 5 matching bases. This CDR3 has 13 amino acids. V was trimmed by 5 bases and J by 3 bases, leaving 9 bases between them. Germline V gene data show CDR1 as LNHDA and CDR2 as SQIVND (reference sequence).

The V gene is TRBV9, the J gene TRBJ2-7; the D gene is possibly TRBD2 (6 bases). Trimming removed 3 bases from V and 4 bases from J, with 20 bases in between. The CDR3 is made up of 16 amino acids. Germline V CDR1 and CDR2: SGDLS, YYNGEE. CDR3 nucleotide sequence: TGTGCCAGCAGCGCATACGAAGCGGGTAATCTGTACGAGCAGTACTTC. As protein: CASSAYEAGNLYEQYF.

The chain joins TRBV9 to TRBJ1-6; D may be TRBD1 (6 bases). Trimming shortened V by 3 bases and J by 7 bases, and 17 bases separated the two germline ends. Germline V CDR1 and CDR2: SGDLS, YYNGEE. The CDR3 has 16 residues. For the CDR3, the DNA is TGTGCCAGCAGCGCTCGAACAGGGATACAGAATTCACCCCTCCACTTT. It is translated as CASSARTGIQNSPLHF.

This clone was recorded a few times. This chain connects TRBV27 to TRBJ2-2; D perhaps matches TRBD1 (6 bases). Germline loops: CDR1 MNHEY, CDR2 SMNVEV (reference sequence). V was pared by 3 bases and J by 0 bases, with 14 bases between. The CDR3 covers 17 residues. The CDR3 region is CASSFQDSNANTGELFF. The CDR3 nucleotides read TGTGCCAGCAGTTTTCAGGACAGCAACGCGAACACCGGGGAGCTGTTTTTT.

The chain employs TRBV29-1 and TRBJ1-5, with D possibly TRBD1 on 6 matching bases. Trimming took 6 bases from V and 3 from J, leaving 12 bases between them. The CDR3 length is 13 residues. Per the germline V gene, CDR1 is SQVTM and CDR2 is ANQGSEA. The CDR3 DNA reads TGCAGCGTCCGGACAGCGAACAATCAGCCCCAGCATTTT. It translates to CSVRTANNQPQHF. Full variable domain (rest looked up from reference TRBV29-1 and TRBJ1-5): SAVISQKPSRDICQRGTSLTIQCQVDSQVTMMFWYRQQPGQSLTLIATANQGSEATYESGFVIDKFPISRPNLTFSTLTVSNMSPEDSSIYLCSVRTANNQPQHFGDGTRLSIL.